This TCR beta chain was obtained from a study of blood T cell repertoires in COVID-19. Turning to the study itself: Sample material is recorded as cDNA or gDNA derived from T cells, B-cell-depleted T cells, or PBMCs.

Methods used by the authors: The assay estimated nucleated cells by amplifying reference gene primers. Only in-frame clones appear in the TCRdb table, and some are missing; sequencing was by immunoSEQ multiplex PCR. V and J calls plus clone size are reproduced from that table; the DNA served to infer D and trimming. Of around 160,000 clones listed, around nine tenths were seen once; the top ten hold 1.2%. This CDR3 spans 14 amino acids. Trimming cost V 1 base and J 5 bases, with 11 bases left between them. Germline V CDR1 and CDR2: LNHNV, YYDKDF (reference sequence). The chain links TRBV15 to TRBJ2-5; D not certain. Specimen: PBMCs or T cells enriched from blood (not recorded which). This clonotype originated in a young woman with acute COVID-19. This chain's CDR3 is CATSRGPARETQYF. CDR3 coding DNA: TGTGCCACCAGCAGAGGCCCCGCTAGGGAGACCCAGTACTTC.